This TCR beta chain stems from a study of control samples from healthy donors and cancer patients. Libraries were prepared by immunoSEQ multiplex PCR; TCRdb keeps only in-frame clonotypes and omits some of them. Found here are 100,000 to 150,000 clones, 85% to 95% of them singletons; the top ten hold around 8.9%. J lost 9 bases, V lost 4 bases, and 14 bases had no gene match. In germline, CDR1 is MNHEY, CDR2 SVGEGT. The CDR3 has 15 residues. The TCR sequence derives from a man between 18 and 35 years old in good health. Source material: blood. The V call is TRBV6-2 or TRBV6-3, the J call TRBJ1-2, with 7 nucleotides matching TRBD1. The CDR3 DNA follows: TGTGCCAGCAGTTCCCCTCTCCGGGACAGACGGAGCTACACCTTC. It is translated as CASSSPLRDRRSYTF.